This entry concerns a single TCR beta chain. Its antigen is undetermined. This specimen comes from a study of identical twins. A universal primer site was added by template switching, and unique molecular identifiers were carried by the cDNA. Each CDR3 protein gets one entry after TCRdb re-called the 5' RACE reads with MiXCR. The sample holds 270,000 or so distinct CDR3 sequences, around 8% seen once. Study-wide results and limits: The authors noted that invariant MAIT and iNKT cells could partly confound zero-insertion analyses.

Everyone who donated was a healthy Caucasian. The CDR3 consists of 15 residues. CDR1 is SGHRS, CDR2 YFSETQ, per germline. The ends were cut back, 2 bases at V and 5 bases at J, with 16 bases in the middle. The same specimen was also included in a second study, on yellow fever vaccine responses in identical twins. That paper notes: Reportedly, twins showed a vaccine T cell response that looked partly convergent and partly personalized.

Sequencing was done on a sample of CD8+ T cells sorted from blood. The source of this sequence is a woman younger than 30 in good health. The chain employs TRBV5-1 and TRBJ2-5; D may be TRBD1 (6 bases). CDR3 bases: TGCGCCAGCAGCTTCACCGAGGGACAAGGGGAGACCCAGTACTTC. It is translated as CASSFTEGQGETQYF.